This passage covers 32 T cell receptor beta chains from one sample sequenced in a study of shared clonotypes between healthy human individuals. TCRdb's copy holds only in-frame clones and misses some; the assay was immunoSEQ multiplex PCR. The data contain about 1 million clones, about 75% of them singletons. The sample comprised memory CD4+ T cells sorted from blood. Subset indicated: CD45RA-negative fraction. These receptors all stem from a man aged 18-30 years in good health.

V is TRBV6-1 and J is TRBJ2-7, with TRBD2 matching 11 bases. CDR3 length: 14 residues. Germline CDR1 reads MNHNS; CDR2 reads SASEGT. V was pared by 6 bases and J by 7 bases, with 8 bases of the junction left unmatched. The CDR3 region is CASSSGTSGREQYF. For the CDR3, the DNA is TGTGCCAGCAGCTCCGGGACTAGCGGTCGAGAGCAGTACTTC.

This rearrangement joins TRBV18 to TRBJ1-3; D may be TRBD1 (6 bases). Trimming took 0 bases from V and 0 from J, leaving 9 bases between them. CDR1 KGHSH and CDR2 LQKENI come from the germline V gene. The CDR3 sequence is 16 residues long. The CDR3 spells CASSPPGQSSGNTIYF. The CDR3 nucleotides read TGTGCCAGCTCACCACCCGGACAGAGCTCTGGAAACACCATATATTTT.

The chain recombines TRBV5-6 with TRBJ2-7, with D perhaps TRBD2 (7 bases). The CDR3 runs 13 residues. The V end lost 4 bases, the J end lost 6 bases, and 14 bases lay between the germline ends. Germline CDR1 reads SGHDT; CDR2 reads YYEEEE. The CDR3 DNA reads as TGTGCCAGCAGCCGGGGGGCCAGGGCCGAGCAGTACTTC. This codes for CASSRGARAEQYF.

The chain joins TRBV10-3 to TRBJ2-3; the match to TRBD1 covers 7 bases. V lost 4 bases to trimming and J lost 4 bases; unmatched junction nucleotides: 8. There are 15 residues in the CDR3. Germline loops: CDR1 ENHRY, CDR2 SYGVKD. CDR3 sequence reads: CAISGGRGRADTQYF. The CDR3, as DNA: TGTGCCATCAGTGGGGGCAGGGGGAGAGCAGATACGCAGTATTTT.

The chain employs TRBV19 and TRBJ1-3; D is ambiguous. Trimming left V 5 bases short and J 0 bases short, with 8 bases between. The CDR3 is 14 amino acids. The germline V gene has CDR1 LNHDA and CDR2 SQIVND (reference sequence). CDR3 sequence: CASSLAHSGNTIYF. For the CDR3, the DNA is TGTGCCAGTAGTTTGGCTCACTCTGGAAACACCATATATTTT. Variable domain in full (rest from reference TRBV19 and TRBJ1-3): DGGITQSPKYLFRKEGQNVTLSCEQNLNHDAMYWYRQDPGQGLRLIYYSQIVNDFQKGDIAEGYSVSREKKESFPLTVTSAQKNPTAFYLCASSLAHSGNTIYFGEGSWLTVV.

This clone showed up just a few times. The same CDR3 is also encoded by other DNA sequences in this sample. The chain carries TRBV19 and TRBJ2-7; 9 positions agree with TRBD1. Germline CDR1 LNHDA, CDR2 SQIVND (reference sequence). This CDR3 is built from 14 residues. J lost 2 bases, V lost 3 bases, and 2 bases had no gene match. This chain's CDR3 is CASSMDRGPYEQYF. The CDR3 DNA reads TGTGCCAGTAGTATGGACAGGGGTCCCTACGAGCAGTACTTC.

The chain has TRBV5-1 and TRBJ2-7, with 11 bases matching TRBD1. The J segment lost 6 bases and the V segment lost 4 bases, leaving 12 bases of the junction unmatched. This CDR3 contains 16 residues. Germline V CDR1 and CDR2: SGHRS, YFSETQ. The CDR3 coding sequence is TGCGCCAGCAGCCGAGGACAGGGGGCGACCGAAACCGAGCAGTACTTC. It codes for CASSRGQGATETEQYF.

This clone was found a few times. Germline and junction disagree at one end, which may indicate a read error. The chain carries TRBV10-3 and TRBJ1-1; D perhaps matches TRBD1 (6 bases). Germline V gene data show CDR1 as ENHRY and CDR2 as SYGVKD. The CDR3 is 10 amino acids. CDR3 DNA sequence: TGTGCCATCAGTCAGGATACAGGGAAATTT. Amino acids: CAISQDTGKF.

The V gene is TRBV9, the J gene TRBJ2-1; 15 nucleotides align to TRBD2. CDR1 is SGDLS, CDR2 YYNGEE, per germline. V shed 4 bases and J 10 bases; nucleotides not matched to a gene: 9. The CDR3 spans 16 residues. CDR3 in amino acids: CASSMRTSGGAKEQFF. The CDR3 DNA follows: TGTGCCAGCAGCATGAGGACTAGCGGGGGGGCGAAGGAGCAGTTCTTC.

CDR3 residues: CASSRALNYGYTF. The CDR3, as DNA: TGTGCCAGCAGCCGGGCCCTGAACTATGGCTACACCTTC. This rearrangement joins TRBV28 to TRBJ1-2, with D unclear. The CDR3 has 13 amino acids. The germline gives CDR1 MDHEN, CDR2 SYDVKM. V was trimmed by 6 bases and J by 2 bases, leaving 10 bases between them.

This rearrangement joins TRBV7-9 to TRBJ2-7, with 7 nucleotides matching TRBD2. The CDR3 consists of 16 residues. Trimming at V came to 2 bases and at J to 0 bases, leaving 7 bases not matched to a gene. Germline CDR1 SEHNR, CDR2 FQNEAQ (reference sequence). The CDR3 nucleotides read TGTGCCAGCAGCTTACACCTGAGCGGGACCTCCTACGAGCAGTACTTC. It translates to CASSLHLSGTSYEQYF.

The chain employs TRBV7-2 and TRBJ2-7, with 8 bases aligning to TRBD2. Germline V lookup: CDR1 SGHTA, CDR2 FQGNSA. The CDR3 is 14 amino acids. With 5 bases clipped from V and 3 bases from J, the junction kept 6 bases outside the gene matches. CDR3 in amino acids: CASSTPGTSYEQYF. Here the CDR3 DNA reads TGTGCCAGCAGCACACCCGGGACTAGCTACGAGCAGTACTTC.

V usage is TRBV5-1 and J usage is TRBJ2-7, with 8 bases fitting TRBD2. CDR1 SGHRS and CDR2 YFSETQ come from the germline V gene. The J segment lost 7 bases and the V segment lost 4 bases, leaving 10 bases of the junction unmatched. CDR3 length equals 14 residues. CDR3 in amino acids: CASSTAGGPEEQYF. The CDR3 DNA is TGCGCCAGCAGCACCGCGGGAGGCCCGGAGGAGCAGTACTTC.

This clone was counted a few times. CDR3 amino acids: CASSSGLDYYEQYF. For the CDR3, the DNA is TGTGCCAGCAGCTCCGGACTAGATTACTACGAGCAGTACTTC. V gene TRBV6-5 combines with J gene TRBJ2-7; TRBD2 aligns across 7 bases. V was clipped by 6 bases and J by 3 bases; unmatched bases: 8. Germline assignment: CDR1 MNHEY and CDR2 SVGAGI. The CDR3 contains 14 residues.

In regard to this clone: Other DNA sequences in the same sample also yield this CDR3. The rearrangement joins TRBV5-1 to TRBJ1-6; D gene unclear. There are 14 residues in the CDR3. Looked up from germline, CDR1 is SGHRS and CDR2 is YFSETQ. Between the trimmed V and J ends, which lost 0 bases and 5 bases, there was a span of 6 bases. The CDR3 bases are TGCGCCAGCAGCTTGGAAGGGAATAATTCACCCCTCCACTTT. Its translation: CASSLEGNNSPLHF.

This chain links TRBV5-1 with TRBJ2-7; D gene unclear. Per the germline V gene, CDR1 is SGHRS and CDR2 is YFSETQ. The CDR3 is 15 amino acids. The V end was cut by 0 bases, the J end by 3 bases, with 13 bases between. The CDR3 bases are TGCGCCAGCAGCTTGGAGCCAGGTCCGGTCTACGAGCAGTACTTC. Its protein product is CASSLEPGPVYEQYF.

The V and J genes are TRBV2 and TRBJ2-1; 7 bases fit TRBD1. Germline V gene sequence: CDR1 SNHLY, CDR2 FYNNEI. CDR3 length: 13 amino acids. J was trimmed by 8 bases and V by 7 bases; bases with no gene match: 8. CDR3 sequence reads: CASTMTGMDEQFF. CDR3 in DNA: TGTGCCAGCACCATGACAGGGATGGATGAGCAGTTCTTC.

To note about this clone: The same CDR3 also results from other DNA sequences found in this sample. The CDR3 protein is CASSQGTYEQYF. The CDR3 nucleotides are TGTGCCAGTTCACAGGGGACCTACGAGCAGTACTTC. The chain is built from TRBV6-5 and TRBJ2-7; 7 nucleotides agree with TRBD1. CDR3 length equals 12 residues. The germline gives CDR1 MNHEY, CDR2 SVGAGI. J lost 2 bases, V lost 9 bases, and 4 bases had no gene match.

This clone was counted a few times. The genes are TRBV9 and TRBJ1-3, with 8 bases matching TRBD1. This CDR3 region has 18 residues. Germline assignment: CDR1 SGDLS and CDR2 YYNGEE. With V trimmed by 0 bases and J by 0 bases, 8 bases remained unmatched. CDR3 in amino acids: CASSVGAGGRVSGNTIYF. The CDR3 DNA sequence: TGTGCCAGCAGCGTAGGGGCAGGGGGCCGTGTCTCTGGAAACACCATATATTTT.

As regards this clone: This same CDR3 is encoded by further DNA sequences in the sample. The chain carries TRBV20-1 and TRBJ1-2; D gene uncertain. From germline, CDR1 is DFQATT and CDR2 SNEGSKA (reference sequence). There are 11 residues in the CDR3. Deletions cut 6 bases from V and 8 bases from J, with 13 bases between. The CDR3 DNA reads TGCAGTGCGCGAAGGGCGGGCGGCTACACCTTC. It codes for CSARRAGGYTF.

The V gene is TRBV28, the J gene TRBJ1-4; weak D call: TRBD1 (5 bases). Germline lookup yields CDR1 MDHEN and CDR2 SYDVKM. The CDR3 consists of 16 residues. Trimming shortened V by 3 bases and J by 1 base, and 12 bases separated the two germline ends. The CDR3 spells CASSFKGTLTNEKLFF. DNA of the CDR3: TGTGCCAGCAGTTTTAAAGGGACCCTAACTAATGAAAAACTGTTTTTT. Together with reference TRBV28 and TRBJ1-4, the CDR3 gives the full variable domain: DVKVTQSSRYLVKRTGEKVFLECVQDMDHENMFWYRQDPGLGLRLIYFSYDVKMKEKGDIPEGYSVSREKKERFSLILESASTNQTSMYLCASSFKGTLTNEKLFFGSGTQLSVL.

V usage is TRBV5-6 and J usage is TRBJ2-1; TRBD2 agrees at 7 bases. V lost 1 base, J lost 2 bases, and 3 bases stayed unmatched. Germline values: CDR1 SGHDT, CDR2 YYEEEE. The CDR3 is 15 amino acids. Here the CDR3 reads CASSLYTSAYNEQFF. CDR3 sequence (DNA): TGTGCCAGCAGCTTGTATACTAGCGCCTACAATGAGCAGTTCTTC. The entire variable domain, with the rest obtained from reference TRBV5-6 and TRBJ2-1, is as follows: DAGVTQSPTHLIKTRGQQVTLRCSPKSGHDTVSWYQQALGQGPQFIFQYYEEEERQRGNFPDRFSGHQFPNYSSELNVNALLLGDSALYLCASSLYTSAYNEQFFGPGTRLTVL.

The chain employs TRBV10-3 and TRBJ2-1; TRBD1 matches at 9 bases. Per the germline V gene, CDR1 is ENHRY and CDR2 is SYGVKD. The ends lost 10 bases at V and 4 bases at J; junction bases unmatched: 8. This CDR3 comprises 14 residues. The CDR3 coding sequence is TGTGCCACATGCCCTGGACAGGGGTACAATGAGCAGTTCTTC. It yields the protein CATCPGQGYNEQFF.

The chain joins TRBV14 to TRBJ1-2, with no clear D. The germline gives CDR1 SGHDN, CDR2 FVKESK. The V gene lost 0 bases and the J gene lost 8 bases, with 13 bases spanning the gap. The CDR3 has 14 residues. The CDR3 region has the DNA TGTGCCAGCAGCCAAGATCACGGGATAGGAGGCTACACCTTC. It translates to CASSQDHGIGGYTF.

The chain joins TRBV4-3 to TRBJ1-5; 8 bases fit TRBD1. Per germline, CDR1 LGHNA and CDR2 YSLEER. V lost 0 bases, J lost 6 bases, and 7 bases stayed unmatched. CDR3 length: 16 residues. CDR3 sequence: CASSQDWQGAFQPQHF. CDR3 nucleotide sequence: TGCGCCAGCAGCCAAGACTGGCAGGGGGCATTTCAGCCCCAGCATTTT.

V is TRBV6-1 and J is TRBJ1-2, with unresolved D. The CDR3 consists of 13 residues. The germline V gene has CDR1 MNHNS and CDR2 SASEGT. V lost 7 bases and J lost 4, with 13 bases in between. CDR3 DNA sequence: TGTGCCAGCAACGAAGGGTCTATCTATGGCTACACCTTC. It specifies CASNEGSIYGYTF.

In the case of this clone: This may arise from a read error, as a much more abundant clone is one base away. Other nucleotide sequences in the sample specify the same CDR3. The chain uses TRBV29-1 and TRBJ1-1, with TRBD1 matching over 7 bases. The J segment lost 4 bases and the V segment lost 6 bases, leaving 5 bases of the junction unmatched. Germline CDR1 SQVTM, CDR2 ANQGSEA. The CDR3 contains 12 residues. CDR3 sequence reads: CSVHPGGTEAFF. Written as DNA, the CDR3 is TGCAGCGTCCATCCAGGGGGCACTGAAGCTTTCTTT.

In DNA form, the CDR3 reads TGTGCCAGCAGCTTAGGAAGTGGGGTCGTAAATGAGCAGTTCTTC. Its protein is CASSLGSGVVNEQFF. The V call is TRBV7-2, the J call TRBJ2-1; D is ambiguous. The CDR3 is 15 amino acids. The germline CDR1 and CDR2 sequences are SGHTA and FQGNSA. The germline V and J ends were trimmed by 1 base and 7 bases, with 14 bases remaining between them. The full variable domain, with the rest looked up from reference TRBV7-2 and TRBJ2-1, is GAGVSQSPSNKVTEKGKDVELRCDPISGHTALYWYRQSLGQGLEFLIYFQGNSAPDKSGLPSDRFSAERTGGSVSTLTIQRTQQEDSAVYLCASSLGSGVVNEQFFGPGTRLTVL.

This rearrangement joins TRBV7-9 to TRBJ2-1, with a weak D call TRBD1 (6 bases). This CDR3 comprises 14 residues. Germline lookup yields CDR1 SEHNR and CDR2 FQNEAQ (reference sequence). V was shortened by 5 bases and J by 12 bases, with 20 bases between the two germline ends. CDR3 sequence: CASSRGQLDTVQFF. The CDR3 coding sequence is TGTGCCAGCAGCCGCGGACAGTTAGATACTGTGCAGTTCTTC.

The chain has TRBV19 and TRBJ1-2, with 7 bases that match TRBD1. The CDR3 totals 14 residues. The J segment lost 4 bases and the V segment lost 3 bases, leaving 5 bases of the junction unmatched. Germline assignment: CDR1 LNHDA and CDR2 SQIVND (reference sequence). The CDR3 loop reads CASSIRDSLYGYTF. The CDR3 nucleotides read TGTGCCAGTAGTATCCGGGACAGCCTCTATGGCTACACCTTC.

The rearrangement joins TRBV5-1 to TRBJ2-7; the match to TRBD1 covers 7 bases. Per the germline V gene, CDR1 is SGHRS and CDR2 is YFSETQ. Germline trimming cut 4 bases from V and 1 base from J; bases unmatched to any gene: 11. This CDR3 is 16 amino acids long. The CDR3 bases are TGCGCCAGCAGCCCAAGAAGACAGGGTGGTTCCTACGAGCAGTACTTC. Protein: CASSPRRQGGSYEQYF.

The chain recombines TRBV5-6 with TRBJ2-5, with 11 bases aligning to TRBD1. This CDR3 contains 18 residues. CDR1 and CDR2 from the germline V gene are SGHDT and YYEEEE. Losses at the gene ends were 3 bases for V and 1 base for J; bases not matched to a gene: 11. CDR3 in amino acids: CASSSFGMGTGGQETQYF. The CDR3 nucleotides read TGTGCCAGCAGCTCCTTTGGGATGGGGACAGGGGGCCAAGAGACCCAGTACTTC.